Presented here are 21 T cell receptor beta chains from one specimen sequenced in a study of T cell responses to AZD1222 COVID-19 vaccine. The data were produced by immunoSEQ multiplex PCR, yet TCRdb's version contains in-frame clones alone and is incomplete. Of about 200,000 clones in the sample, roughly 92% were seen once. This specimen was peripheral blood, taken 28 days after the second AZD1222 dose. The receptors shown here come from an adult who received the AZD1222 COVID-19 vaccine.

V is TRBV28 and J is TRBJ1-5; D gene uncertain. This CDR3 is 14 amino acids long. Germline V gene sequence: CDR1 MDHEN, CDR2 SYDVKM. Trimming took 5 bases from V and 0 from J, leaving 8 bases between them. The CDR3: CASSLQFSNQPQHF. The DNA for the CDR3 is TGTGCCAGCAGTCTACAGTTTAGCAATCAGCCCCAGCATTTT.

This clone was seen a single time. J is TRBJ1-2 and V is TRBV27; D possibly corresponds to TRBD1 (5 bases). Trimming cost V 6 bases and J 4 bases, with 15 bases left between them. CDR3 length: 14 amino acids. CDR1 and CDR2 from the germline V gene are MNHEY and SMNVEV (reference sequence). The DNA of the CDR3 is TGTGCCAGCAGGGCTCCGGGACCGAGCTATGGCTACACCTTC. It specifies CASRAPGPSYGYTF.

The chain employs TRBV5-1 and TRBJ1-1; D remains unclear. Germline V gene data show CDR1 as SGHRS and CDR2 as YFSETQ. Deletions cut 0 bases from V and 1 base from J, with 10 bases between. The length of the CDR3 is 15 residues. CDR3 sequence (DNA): TGCGCCAGCAGCTTGGCGCTACAGACGAACACTGAAGCTTTCTTT. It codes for CASSLALQTNTEAFF.

CDR3 DNA sequence: TGTGCCACCAGCAGTGGGGCAGGGATCCCCTACGAGCAGTACTTC. Translated, it gives CATSSGAGIPYEQYF. The chain joins TRBV15 to TRBJ2-7; tentative D call: TRBD1 (5 bases). Looked up from germline, CDR1 is LNHNV and CDR2 is YYDKDF (reference sequence). Trimming took off 3 bases at V and 2 bases at J, with 14 bases between the two ends. The CDR3 runs to 15 residues.

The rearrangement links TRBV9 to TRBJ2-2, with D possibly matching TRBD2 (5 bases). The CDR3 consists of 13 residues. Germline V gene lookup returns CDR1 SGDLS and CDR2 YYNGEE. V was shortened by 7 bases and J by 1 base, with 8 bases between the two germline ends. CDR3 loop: CASQAGNTGELFF. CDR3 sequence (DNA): TGTGCCAGCCAGGCGGGGAACACCGGGGAGCTGTTTTTT.

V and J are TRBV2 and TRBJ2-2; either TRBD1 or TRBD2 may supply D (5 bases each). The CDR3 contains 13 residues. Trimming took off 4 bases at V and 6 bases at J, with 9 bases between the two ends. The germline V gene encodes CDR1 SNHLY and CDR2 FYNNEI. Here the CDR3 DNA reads TGTGCCAGCAGTGTCCGGGGCCCCGGGGAGCTGTTTTTT. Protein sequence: CASSVRGPGELFF. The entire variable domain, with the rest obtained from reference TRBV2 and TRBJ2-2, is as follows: EPEVTQTPSHQVTQMGQEVILRCVPISNHLYFYWYRQILGQKVEFLVSFYNNEISEKSEIFDDQFSVERPDGSNFTLKIRSTKLEDSAMYFCASSVRGPGELFFGEGSRLTVL.

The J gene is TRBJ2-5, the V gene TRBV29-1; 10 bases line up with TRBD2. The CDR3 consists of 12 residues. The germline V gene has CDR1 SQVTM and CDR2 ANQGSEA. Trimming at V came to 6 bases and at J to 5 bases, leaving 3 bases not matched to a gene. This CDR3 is CSVGTSVETQYF. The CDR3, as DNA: TGCAGCGTGGGGACTAGCGTCGAGACCCAGTACTTC.

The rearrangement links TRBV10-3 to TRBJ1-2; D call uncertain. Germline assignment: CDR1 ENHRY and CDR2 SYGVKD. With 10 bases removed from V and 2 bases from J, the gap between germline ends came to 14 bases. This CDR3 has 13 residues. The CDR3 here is CATELTRNYGYTF. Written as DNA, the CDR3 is TGTGCCACCGAGTTGACCCGGAACTATGGCTACACCTTC.

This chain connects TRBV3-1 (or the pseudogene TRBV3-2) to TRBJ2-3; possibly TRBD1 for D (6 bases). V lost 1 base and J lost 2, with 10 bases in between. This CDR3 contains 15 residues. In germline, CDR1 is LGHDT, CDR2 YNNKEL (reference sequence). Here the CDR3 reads CASSQVTGYTDTQYF. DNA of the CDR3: TGTGCCAGCAGCCAAGTGACAGGCTACACAGATACGCAGTATTTT.

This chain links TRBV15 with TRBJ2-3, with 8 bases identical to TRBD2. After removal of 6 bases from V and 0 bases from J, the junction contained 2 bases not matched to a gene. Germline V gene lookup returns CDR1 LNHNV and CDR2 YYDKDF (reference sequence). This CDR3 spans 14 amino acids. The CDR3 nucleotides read TGTGCCACCAGGAGCGGGGGTAGCACAGATACGCAGTATTTT. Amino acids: CATRSGGSTDTQYF.

The CDR3 bases are TGTGCCAGAAGCTTGGCCCGTAGTAGCGGGGACCCCTACGAGCAGTACTTC. As protein: CARSLARSSGDPYEQYF. The J gene is TRBJ2-7, the V gene TRBV5-3; TRBD2 matches 8 bases. TRBV5-3 is an open reading frame whose function is uncertain. The junction had 10 bases not matched to a gene; V was cut back by 0 bases and J by 2 bases. The CDR3 sequence is 17 residues long.

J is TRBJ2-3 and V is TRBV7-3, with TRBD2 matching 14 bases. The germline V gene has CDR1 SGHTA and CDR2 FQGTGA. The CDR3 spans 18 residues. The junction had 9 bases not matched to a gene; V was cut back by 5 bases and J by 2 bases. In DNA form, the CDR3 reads TGTGCCAGCAGCAGCGGGACTAGCGGGGGCTTCTTCACAGATACGCAGTATTTT. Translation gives CASSSGTSGGFFTDTQYF.

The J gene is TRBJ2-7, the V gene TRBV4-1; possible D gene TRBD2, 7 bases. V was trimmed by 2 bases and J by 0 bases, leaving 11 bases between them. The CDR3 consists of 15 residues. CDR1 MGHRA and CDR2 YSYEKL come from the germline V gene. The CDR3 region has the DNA TGCGCCAGCAGCCAAATGGGAGGGGGCTCCTACGAGCAGTACTTC. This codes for CASSQMGGGSYEQYF.

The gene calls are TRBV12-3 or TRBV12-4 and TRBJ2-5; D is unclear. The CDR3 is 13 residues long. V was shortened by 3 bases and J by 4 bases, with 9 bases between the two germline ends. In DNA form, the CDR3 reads TGTGCCAGCAGTTTCTCGGGTCGAGAGACCCAGTACTTC. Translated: CASSFSGRETQYF.

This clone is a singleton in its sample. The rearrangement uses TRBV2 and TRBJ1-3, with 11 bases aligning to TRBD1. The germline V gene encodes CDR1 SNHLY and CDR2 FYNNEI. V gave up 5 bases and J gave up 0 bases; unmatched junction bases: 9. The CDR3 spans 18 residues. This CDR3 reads CASSKDRGLLTSGNTIYF. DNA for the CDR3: TGTGCCAGCAGTAAGGACAGGGGGCTACTCACCTCTGGAAACACCATATATTTT.

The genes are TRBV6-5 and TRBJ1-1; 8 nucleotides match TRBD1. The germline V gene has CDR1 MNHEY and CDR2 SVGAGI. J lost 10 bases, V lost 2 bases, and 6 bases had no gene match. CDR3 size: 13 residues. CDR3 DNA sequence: TGTGCCAGCAGTTACGGCAGGGGGCGCCGAGCTTTCTTT. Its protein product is CASSYGRGRRAFF.

The CDR3, as DNA: TGTGCCAGTAGTATCCAAGCGGGGGGTTACGAGCAGTACTTC. It yields the protein CASSIQAGGYEQYF. This chain joins TRBV19 and TRBJ2-7; 9 nucleotides match TRBD2. CDR1 and CDR2 (germline): LNHDA, SQIVND (reference sequence). V gave up 3 bases and J gave up 4 bases; unmatched junction bases: 4. CDR3 length: 14 amino acids.

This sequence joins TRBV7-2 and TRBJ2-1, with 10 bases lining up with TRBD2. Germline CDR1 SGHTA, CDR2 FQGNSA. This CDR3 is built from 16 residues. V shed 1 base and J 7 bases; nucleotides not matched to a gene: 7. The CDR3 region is CASSLGSGGAGNEQFF. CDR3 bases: TGTGCCAGCAGCTTAGGGAGCGGGGGGGCCGGGAATGAGCAGTTCTTC. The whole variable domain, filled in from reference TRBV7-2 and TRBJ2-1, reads GAGVSQSPSNKVTEKGKDVELRCDPISGHTALYWYRQSLGQGLEFLIYFQGNSAPDKSGLPSDRFSAERTGGSVSTLTIQRTQQEDSAVYLCASSLGSGGAGNEQFFGPGTRLTVL.

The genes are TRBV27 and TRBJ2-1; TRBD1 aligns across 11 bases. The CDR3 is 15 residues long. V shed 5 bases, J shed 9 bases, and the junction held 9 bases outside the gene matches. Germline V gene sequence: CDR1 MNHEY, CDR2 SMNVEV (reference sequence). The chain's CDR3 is CASSRPGQGATEQFF. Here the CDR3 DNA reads TGTGCCAGCAGTCGGCCCGGACAGGGGGCTACTGAGCAGTTCTTC.

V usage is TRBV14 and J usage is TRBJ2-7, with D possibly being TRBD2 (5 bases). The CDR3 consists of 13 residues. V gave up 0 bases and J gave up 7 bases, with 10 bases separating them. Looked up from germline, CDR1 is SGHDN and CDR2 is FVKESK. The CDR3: CASSQDLGSEQYF. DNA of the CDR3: TGTGCCAGCAGCCAAGATTTGGGGAGTGAGCAGTACTTC.

CDR3 bases: TGTGCCAGCAGTCAGCGGGACAGGGGAGTCCCTAACTATGGCTACACCTTC. Its protein is CASSQRDRGVPNYGYTF. The J gene is TRBJ1-2, the V gene TRBV6-6, with 10 positions matching TRBD1. The ends lost 5 bases at V and 0 bases at J; junction bases unmatched: 9. This CDR3 has 17 residues. The germline CDR1 and CDR2 sequences are MNHNY and SVGAGI (reference sequence).